These 26 T cell receptor beta chains came from one sample sequenced in a study of T-cell reconstitution after alpha-beta-depleted transplantation in children. The TCRbeta library incorporated unique molecular identifiers. TCRdb re-derived calls from the PCR reads in MiXCR, one entry per CDR3 protein. The repertoire holds 440,000 or so distinct CDR3 sequences, roughly 10% seen once, with approximately 5% in the top ten. The sample was PBMCs from the stem cell graft donor, taken from the stem cell graft. These receptors all stem from a human donor who donated a stem cell graft to a child with acute myeloid leukemia.

This clonotype was recorded a few times. This chain links TRBV20-1 with TRBJ1-5; D is unclear. The CDR3 is made up of 10 amino acids. Germline V gene lookup returns CDR1 DFQATT and CDR2 SNEGSKA (reference sequence). V gave up 5 bases and J gave up 4 bases, with 3 bases separating them. Written as DNA, the CDR3 is TGCAGTGCTGGGAATCAGCCCCAGCATTTT. It encodes CSAGNQPQHF.

The chain carries TRBV20-1 and TRBJ2-3, with a weak D call TRBD2 (6 bases). Trimming removed 6 bases at V and 2 bases at J, with 15 bases between. The germline V gene encodes CDR1 DFQATT and CDR2 SNEGSKA (reference sequence). CDR3 length: 14 residues. The CDR3 DNA follows: TGCAGTGCCCGGGACTTTCATAACACAGATACGCAGTATTTT. Protein sequence: CSARDFHNTDTQYF.

The sample holds a few counts of this clonotype. This sequence joins TRBV29-1 and TRBJ2-4, with 8 bases matching TRBD2. CDR1 and CDR2 from the germline V gene are SQVTM and ANQGSEA. J lost 6 bases, V lost 3 bases, and 10 bases had no gene match. CDR3 length: 15 amino acids. CDR3 in DNA: TGCAGCGTTGATTTATTCGGGGGGGAGAGAAACATTCAGTACTTC. Its protein product is CSVDLFGGERNIQYF.

This clonotype was seen a handful of times. The genes are TRBV14 and TRBJ2-1, with no clear D. With 1 base removed from V and 4 bases from J, the gap between germline ends came to 8 bases. The CDR3 extends over 14 amino acids. The germline V gene encodes CDR1 SGHDN and CDR2 FVKESK. The CDR3 here is CASSQVSGYNEQFF. The CDR3 nucleotides are TGTGCCAGCAGCCAAGTGTCCGGATACAATGAGCAGTTCTTC.

This clonotype was picked up a small number of times. The chain joins TRBV7-9 to TRBJ2-5; the D gene is possibly TRBD1 (6 bases). V was shortened by 5 bases and J by 2 bases, with 12 bases between the two germline ends. The germline CDR1 and CDR2 sequences are SEHNR and FQNEAQ (reference sequence). The CDR3 spans 14 residues. The CDR3 region is CASSHRTAQETQYF. The CDR3, as DNA: TGTGCCAGCAGCCACAGGACAGCTCAAGAGACCCAGTACTTC.

This chain uses TRBV12-5 with TRBJ1-2; no clear D gene. Germline CDR1 and CDR2: LGHNT and FRNRAP. This CDR3 is built from 13 residues. V lost 6 bases and J 6 bases, leaving 14 bases between the germline ends. CDR3 DNA sequence: TGTGCTAGTGGACTCACGACGCACAATGGCTACACCTTC. Residues: CASGLTTHNGYTF.

This chain links TRBV6-5 with TRBJ2-2; TRBD1 matches 9 bases. Germline V gene sequence: CDR1 MNHEY, CDR2 SVGAGI. CDR3 size: 16 residues. V shed 0 bases and J 6 bases; nucleotides not matched to a gene: 5. CDR3 DNA sequence: TGTGCCAGCAGTTACTCGAGGACAGGGGAAGCCGGGGAGCTGTTTTTT. It encodes CASSYSRTGEAGELFF.

The V gene is TRBV7-2, the J gene TRBJ2-7; no reliable D call. Trimming stripped 4 bases from V and 7 bases from J, with 17 bases between. Germline lookup yields CDR1 SGHTA and CDR2 FQGNSA. The CDR3 runs 14 residues. CDR3 sequence reads: CASSSKPYSGEQYF. The DNA for the CDR3 is TGTGCCAGCAGCTCTAAGCCGTATTCTGGGGAGCAGTACTTC.

This clonotype was seen only a few times. The chain recombines TRBV5-6 with TRBJ2-1, with 9 bases lining up with TRBD1. V lost 5 bases, J lost 12 bases, and 12 bases stayed unmatched. Germline values: CDR1 SGHDT, CDR2 YYEEEE. The CDR3 consists of 14 residues. CDR3 nucleotide sequence: TGTGCCAGCAGACCCGGGACAGGGACCCGCGGGCAGTTCTTC. Translating gives CASRPGTGTRGQFF.

This sequence joins TRBV20-1 and TRBJ2-7; possibly TRBD2 for D (5 bases). Deletions cut 0 bases from V and 4 bases from J, with 7 bases between. The length of the CDR3 is 12 residues. The germline CDR1 and CDR2 sequences are DFQATT and SNEGSKA (reference sequence). DNA for the CDR3: TGCAGTGCTAGAGACCGGGAATACGAGCAGTACTTC. Protein sequence: CSARDREYEQYF.

The rearrangement uses TRBV5-6 and TRBJ2-1, with D hard to call. The V and J ends lost 0 bases and 0 bases respectively, with 16 bases between them. This CDR3 contains 18 residues. Germline V CDR1 and CDR2: SGHDT, YYEEEE. The CDR3, as DNA: TGTGCCAGCAGCTTGGCCGTATCGAGCGCCCGCTCCTACAATGAGCAGTTCTTC. Translating it yields CASSLAVSSARSYNEQFF.

This chain uses TRBV10-3 with TRBJ2-4; D is unresolved. Germline V gene lookup returns CDR1 ENHRY and CDR2 SYGVKD. There are 14 residues in the CDR3. The germline V and J ends were trimmed by 3 bases and 5 bases, with 11 bases remaining between them. CDR3 sequence (DNA): TGTGCCATCAGTGATCCGCCTGGGGAAAACATTCAGTACTTC. Translated: CAISDPPGENIQYF.

This clonotype was seen a handful of times. The V and J genes are TRBV12-3 or TRBV12-4 and TRBJ1-1; 7 bases align to TRBD1. The V segment lost 3 bases and the J segment 4 bases; nucleotides outside the gene matches: 5. The length of the CDR3 is 14 residues. The CDR3 DNA reads TGTGCCAGCAGTTTTGGTGCAGGGGGCACTGAAGCTTTCTTT. As protein: CASSFGAGGTEAFF.

This clonotype has just a few counts. The rearrangement links TRBV29-1 to TRBJ2-7; no definite D call. The length of the CDR3 is 13 residues. Germline loops: CDR1 SQVTM, CDR2 ANQGSEA. Trimming shortened V by 3 bases and J by 7 bases, and 16 bases separated the two germline ends. CDR3 bases: TGCAGCGTTGACGGTGACTTTTTGGGGGAGCAGTACTTC. It is translated as CSVDGDFLGEQYF.

V is TRBV12-3 or TRBV12-4 and J is TRBJ1-5; D perhaps matches TRBD1 (6 bases). The CDR3 runs 15 residues. V lost 3 bases and J 8 bases, leaving 17 bases between the germline ends. This CDR3 is CASSFGVQGLEPQHF. CDR3 in DNA: TGTGCCAGCAGTTTTGGGGTACAGGGATTAGAGCCCCAGCATTTT.

This clonotype was counted many times. The chain is built from TRBV6-1 and TRBJ2-1; D remains unclear. The V end was cut by 6 bases, the J end by 2 bases, with 8 bases between. The CDR3 totals 13 residues. The germline gives CDR1 MNHNS, CDR2 SASEGT. CDR3 residues: CASSAEPYNEQFF. CDR3 DNA: TGTGCCAGCAGCGCCGAACCCTACAATGAGCAGTTCTTC.

In its sample, this clonotype was seen a few times. The rearrangement uses TRBV3-1 and TRBJ2-1; D might be TRBD1 (6 bases). CDR3 length: 15 residues. Deletions cut 4 bases from V and 4 bases from J, with 14 bases between. Germline V gene sequence: CDR1 LGHDT, CDR2 YNNKEL (reference sequence). In DNA, the CDR3 is TGTGCCAGCAGCCCCCACGGGACACCTTACAATGAGCAGTTCTTC. Protein: CASSPHGTPYNEQFF.

The chain combines TRBV4-2 with TRBJ2-2, with unresolved D. V lost 3 bases to trimming and J lost 1 base, with 6 bases between them. This CDR3 has 14 amino acids. Germline V gives CDR1 LGHNA, CDR2 YNFKEQ. The CDR3 here is CASSHQLNTGELFF. The CDR3 bases are TGTGCCAGCAGCCACCAATTGAACACCGGGGAGCTGTTTTTT.

The CDR3 reads CAISEQTGPSYGYTF. Here the CDR3 DNA reads TGTGCCATCAGTGAGCAGACAGGACCTAGCTATGGCTACACCTTC. V and J are TRBV10-3 and TRBJ1-2, with D maybe TRBD1 (6 bases). CDR1 is ENHRY and CDR2 is SYGVKD in the germline V gene. Trimming removed 2 bases at V and 4 bases at J, with 14 bases between. The CDR3 loop spans 15 amino acids.

The CDR3: CASSLYGPNTEAFF. Written as DNA, the CDR3 is TGTGCCAGCAGTTTGTATGGTCCGAACACTGAAGCTTTCTTT. The V call is TRBV12-3 or TRBV12-4, the J call TRBJ1-1; D ambiguous. The CDR3 extends over 14 amino acids. V was cut by 3 bases and J by 1 base, with 9 bases left in between.

This clonotype has at least ten counts. This chain connects TRBV4-1 to TRBJ1-1; no clear D. The CDR3 runs to 13 residues. The ends were cut back, 5 bases at V and 5 bases at J, with 12 bases in the middle. Germline V gives CDR1 MGHRA, CDR2 YSYEKL. CDR3 in DNA: TGCGCCAGCAGCGTTCGGGGTGATACTGAAGCTTTCTTT. Translated: CASSVRGDTEAFF.

This clonotype has only one observation. The chain couples TRBV10-2 to TRBJ2-3; 10 nucleotides match TRBD2. After removal of 7 bases from V and 2 bases from J, the junction contained 15 bases not matched to a gene. Germline assignment: CDR1 WSHSY and CDR2 SAAADI. The CDR3 runs 18 residues. The CDR3: CASIGGLAGEWATDTQYF. CDR3 nucleotides: TGCGCCAGCATAGGGGGGCTAGCGGGGGAGTGGGCCACAGATACGCAGTATTTT.

This clonotype was seen repeatedly, ten times or more. J is TRBJ2-3 and V is TRBV5-1, with D possibly called TRBD1 or TRBD2 (5 bases each). There are 14 residues in the CDR3. Trimming took off 0 bases at V and 2 bases at J, with 7 bases between the two ends. Per the germline V gene, CDR1 is SGHRS and CDR2 is YFSETQ. CDR3 region: CASSLDGATDTQYF. CDR3 nucleotides: TGCGCCAGCAGCTTGGACGGGGCCACAGATACGCAGTATTTT.

V and J are TRBV6-2 or TRBV6-3 and TRBJ1-6; 7 bases match TRBD1. The CDR3 length is 15 residues. V lost 4 bases, J lost 7 bases, and 7 bases stayed unmatched. CDR1 MNHEY and CDR2 SVGEGT come from the germline V gene. The DNA of the CDR3 is TGTGCCAGCAGTTCGGATCGACAGGGAAATTCACCCCTCCACTTT. This codes for CASSSDRQGNSPLHF.

The rearrangement uses TRBV4-2 and TRBJ2-1; D possibly corresponds to TRBD1 (6 bases). Per the germline V gene, CDR1 is LGHNA and CDR2 is YNFKEQ. The CDR3 length is 17 residues. V lost 5 bases and J 0 bases, leaving 17 bases between the germline ends. The CDR3: CASSYSGHHSSYNEQFF. For the CDR3, the DNA is TGTGCCAGCAGCTATTCGGGACACCACTCCTCCTACAATGAGCAGTTCTTC.

CDR3 loop: CASSYSISGYEQYV. DNA for the CDR3: TGTGCCAGCAGTTACTCGATCTCCGGCTACGAGCAGTACGTC. V is TRBV6-5 and J is TRBJ2-7; unclear D gene. The CDR3 totals 14 residues. Trimming took off 0 bases at V and 3 bases at J, with 9 bases between the two ends. Germline lookup yields CDR1 MNHEY and CDR2 SVGAGI.